The rows below give T cell receptor beta chains drawn from one sample of a study of T cells in Graves' hyperthyroidism and ophthalmopathy. MiXCR, run by TCRdb on the multiplex PCR reads, gives a single entry per CDR3 protein. The sample shows 500,000 to 800,000 distinct CDR3 sequences, just under 45% of them seen only once. The specimen was peripheral blood or thyroid tissue (not recorded which). The receptors derive from an adult man with Graves' disease, either hyperthyroidism or ophthalmopathy (not recorded which). The CDR3 runs from the conserved cysteine through the conserved F or W. A D gene is named only where the DNA matches it firmly. Size is stated for part of the rows, as once, few or many counts, or as a class when the clone is expanded.

clone size	V gene	D gene	J gene	CDR3 protein	CDR3 DNA
NA	TRBV10-3	NA	TRBJ1-2	CAISEPDMGAFNYGYTF	TGTGCCATCAGTGAGCCGGACATGGGGGCCTTTAACTATGGCTACACCTTC
many	TRBV12-3/TRBV12-4	NA	TRBJ1-2	CASSPGTHYGYTF	TGTGCCAGCAGCCCCGGGACTCACTATGGCTACACCTTC
NA	TRBV20-1	TRBD1	TRBJ2-5	CSARVTGGGETQYF	TGCAGTGCTAGAGTGACAGGGGGCGGGGAGACCCAGTACTTC
NA	TRBV6-5	TRBD1	TRBJ1-3	CASSYSPGGTGNTIYF	TGTGCCAGCAGTTACTCCCCAGGGGGCACTGGAAACACCATATATTTT
NA	TRBV12-3/TRBV12-4	NA	TRBJ1-1	CASSLAGHPGGAFF	TGTGCCAGCAGTTTAGCTGGACACCCCGGCGGAGCTTTCTTT
few	TRBV9	TRBD1	TRBJ1-2	CASSEGTALFYGYTF	TGTGCCAGCAGCGAAGGGACAGCTCTTTTCTATGGCTACACCTTC
NA	TRBV2	TRBD2	TRBJ2-2	CASSPRSGGADGELFF	TGTGCCAGCAGCCCCCGCAGCGGGGGGGCGGACGGGGAGCTGTTTTTT
NA	TRBV25-1	TRBD2	TRBJ2-7	CASSDGLADDQYF	TGTGCCAGCAGCGACGGACTAGCGGACGACCAGTACTTC
many	TRBV7-9	NA	TRBJ1-6	CASSPLGGPSPLHF	TGTGCCAGCAGCCCCTTGGGGGGGCCTTCACCCCTCCACTTT
few	TRBV3-1	NA	TRBJ1-5	CASSQAAGEDQPQHF	TGTGCCAGCAGCCAAGCGGCAGGGGAAGATCAGCCCCAGCATTTT
NA	TRBV10-3	NA	TRBJ1-5	CAISSRDNQPQHF	TGTGCCATCAGTTCCAGGGACAATCAGCCCCAGCATTTT
few	TRBV7-9	NA	TRBJ1-1	CASSLYWGGDTEAFF	TGTGCCAGCAGCTTGTATTGGGGGGGGGACACTGAAGCTTTCTTT
few	TRBV29-1	TRBD1	TRBJ2-2	CSVETRQGAAGELFF	TGCAGCGTTGAAACCCGACAGGGGGCGGCGGGGGAGCTGTTTTTT
NA	TRBV9	NA	TRBJ1-4	CASTPGLGAGEKLFF	TGTGCCAGCACCCCGGGGCTGGGGGCTGGCGAAAAACTGTTTTTT
once	TRBV10-3	NA	TRBJ1-2	CAISEGRGDGYTF	TGTGCCATCAGTGAGGGCAGGGGCGATGGCTACACCTTC
few	TRBV2	NA	TRBJ2-7	CASRWQGVYEQYF	TGTGCCAGCAGGTGGCAGGGAGTCTACGAGCAGTACTTC
NA	TRBV10-3	TRBD1	TRBJ2-7	CASSFPCDRGGSSYEQYF	TGTGCCAGCAGTTTCCCCTGCGACAGGGGTGGAAGCTCCTACGAGCAGTACTTC
NA	TRBV13	NA	TRBJ1-4	CASSLVADNEKLFF	TGTGCCAGCAGCTTAGTTGCGGATAATGAAAAACTGTTTTTT
many	TRBV12-3/TRBV12-4	NA	TRBJ1-3	CASSPLGSGNTIYF	TGTGCCAGCAGTCCCCTGGGCTCTGGAAACACCATATATTTT
few	TRBV9	NA	TRBJ2-5	CASSPPGHRETQYF	TGTGCCAGCTCACCACCGGGACACAGAGAGACCCAGTACTTC
many	TRBV12-3/TRBV12-4	TRBD1	TRBJ1-6	CASSWGQGNNSPLHF	TGTGCCAGCAGTTGGGGACAGGGGAATAATTCACCCCTCCACTTT
NA	TRBV9	NA	TRBJ1-1	CASSGPRTVAFF	TGTGCCAGCAGCGGACCCCGGACGGTAGCTTTCTTT
few	TRBV29-1	NA	TRBJ1-2	CSVELQAPNYGYTF	TGCAGCGTTGAGTTGCAGGCCCCTAACTATGGCTACACCTTC
NA	TRBV10-3	TRBD1	TRBJ1-4	CAISGQGPEKLFF	TGTGCCATCAGTGGACAGGGGCCTGAAAAACTGTTTTTT
many	TRBV10-3	TRBD1	TRBJ1-4	CAISDPQGFEKLFF	TGTGCCATCAGTGATCCACAGGGGTTCGAAAAACTGTTTTTT
many	TRBV5-1	TRBD1	TRBJ2-7	CASSLGQGASYEQYF	TGTGCCAGCAGCTTAGGGCAGGGGGCCTCCTACGAGCAGTACTTC
few	TRBV7-2	NA	TRBJ1-2	CASSLVTGGASYGYTF	TGTGCCAGCAGCTTAGTCACGGGGGGCGCGAGCTATGGCTACACCTTC
NA	TRBV24-1	TRBD2	TRBJ2-5	CASRIVGLAGDQETQYF	TGTGCCAGCAGAATCGTCGGACTAGCGGGGGATCAAGAGACCCAGTACTTC
NA	TRBV7-1	TRBD1	TRBJ1-2	CASSSLDRASGGYTF	TGTGCCAGCAGCTCGTTGGACAGGGCATCAGGTGGCTACACCTTC
NA	TRBV10-1	NA	TRBJ1-6	CASSESGRGSPLHF	TGCGCCAGCAGTGAGTCGGGCAGGGGATCACCCCTCCACTTT
many	TRBV12-3/TRBV12-4	NA	TRBJ1-1	CASTSYGEAFF	TGTGCCAGCACCTCCTATGGTGAAGCTTTCTTT
few	TRBV20-1	TRBD2	TRBJ2-7	CSASRAGVYPYEQYF	TGCAGTGCTAGTCGAGCGGGAGTGTATCCTTACGAGCAGTACTTC
many	TRBV10-3	NA	TRBJ1-1	CAISESVGITEAFF	TGTGCCATCAGTGAGTCTGTGGGTATCACTGAAGCTTTCTTT
NA	TRBV19	NA	TRBJ1-1	CASALGWADEAFF	TGTGCCAGTGCCCTCGGGTGGGCGGATGAAGCTTTCTTT
NA	TRBV7-2	TRBD1	TRBJ1-6	CASTSGQALSPLHF	TGTGCCAGCACCTCGGGACAGGCCCTTTCACCCCTCCACTTT
NA	TRBV10-3	TRBD1	TRBJ1-2	CAISPRQGGLYYGYTF	TGTGCCATCAGTCCCCGACAGGGAGGGCTCTACTATGGCTACACCTTC
many	TRBV7-9	TRBD1	TRBJ1-4	CASRRIPDRDEKLFF	TGTGCCAGCAGACGTATCCCGGACAGGGACGAAAAACTGTTTTTT
once	TRBV2	NA	TRBJ1-6	CASSAIQGNSPLHF	TGTGCCAGCAGTGCGATCCAGGGGAATTCACCCCTCCACTTT
NA	TRBV19	NA	TRBJ1-2	CAGSMSPGPNYGYTF	TGTGCCGGTAGTATGAGCCCAGGGCCAAACTATGGCTACACCTTC
few	TRBV9	NA	TRBJ1-1	CASSPKPGQADAEAFF	TGTGCCAGCAGCCCGAAGCCGGGCCAGGCAGATGCTGAAGCTTTCTTT
NA	TRBV7-9	NA	TRBJ1-4	CASSSGLVAGDNEKLFF	TGTGCCAGCAGCTCGGGACTAGTGGCAGGGGACAATGAAAAACTGTTTTTT
many	TRBV7-9	NA	TRBJ2-7	CASSRQLDEQYF	TGTGCCAGCAGCCGTCAGCTAGACGAGCAGTACTTC
NA	TRBV19	TRBD1	TRBJ1-5	CASRQGATSNQPQHF	TGTGCCAGCAGACAGGGTGCAACTAGCAATCAGCCCCAGCATTTT
NA	TRBV12-3/TRBV12-4	NA	TRBJ1-5	CASSQGRQGNQPQHF	TGTGCCAGCAGCCAGGGCCGACAGGGCAATCAGCCCCAGCATTTT
few	TRBV10-3	NA	TRBJ1-5	CAISEDQGGQPQHF	TGTGCCATCAGTGAGGACCAGGGAGGTCAGCCCCAGCATTTT
NA	TRBV6-6	TRBD1	TRBJ1-1	CASSYGGGGITEAFF	TGTGCCAGCAGTTACGGGGGAGGGGGCATCACTGAAGCTTTCTTT
NA	TRBV2	NA	TRBJ2-2	CASSPSMGYGTGELFF	TGTGCCAGCAGCCCTTCTATGGGCTACGGCACCGGGGAGCTGTTTTTT
NA	TRBV6-5	NA	TRBJ1-1	CASSYSGVAEAFF	TGTGCCAGCAGTTACTCGGGCGTCGCTGAAGCTTTCTTT
NA	TRBV29-1	NA	TRBJ1-2	CSGLGTGGYTF	TGCAGCGGACTGGGCACAGGGGGCTACACCTTC
NA	TRBV2	TRBD2	TRBJ2-7	CASSSIGGASGDYEQYF	TGTGCCAGCTCATCTATCGGAGGGGCTAGCGGGGACTACGAGCAGTACTTC
NA	TRBV7-9	NA	TRBJ1-5	CASSLEETQHF	TGTGCCAGCAGCTTGGAAGAGACCCAGCATTTT
few	TRBV19	NA	TRBJ2-5	CASSIDQGETQYF	TGTGCCAGTAGTATAGATCAAGGAGAGACCCAGTACTTC
many	TRBV6-5	NA	TRBJ2-6	CASRARASGANVLTF	TGTGCCAGCAGGGCCAGGGCATCTGGGGCCAACGTCCTGACTTTC
NA	TRBV11-1	NA	TRBJ1-2	CASSSPVTGTNFYGYTF	TGTGCCAGCAGTTCCCCGGTAACAGGGACCAATTTCTATGGCTACACCTTC